The 22 T cell receptor beta chains below all came from one sample that was sequenced in a study of T cell changes during pregnancy in multiple sclerosis. Method: immunoSEQ multiplex PCR; TCRdb's copy keeps in-frame clones and lacks some. Found here are about 85,000 clones, 80% to 95% of them singletons; the top ten hold approximately 2.5%. This sample comprised peripheral blood, obtained in the first trimester of pregnancy. The source of these receptors is a female donor with multiple sclerosis, enrolled in a pregnancy study.

The rearrangement links TRBV11-2 to TRBJ2-1; 13 bases fit TRBD2. This CDR3 has 16 amino acids. The trim removed 5 bases at V and 10 bases at J, leaving 11 bases unmatched. Germline values: CDR1 SGHAT, CDR2 FQNNGV. CDR3 in DNA: TGTGCCAGCAGCCGCCCGGGACTAGCGGGGCTAATGGAGCAGTTCTTC. This sequence encodes CASSRPGLAGLMEQFF.

The gene calls are TRBV10-3 and TRBJ2-1; possibly TRBD2 for D (6 bases). The CDR3 has 13 residues. Germline V gene data show CDR1 as ENHRY and CDR2 as SYGVKD. The V end was cut by 6 bases, the J end by 4 bases, with 10 bases between. CDR3 nucleotides: TGTGCCATCAGGGGGACTGAGTACAATGAGCAGTTCTTC. Amino acids: CAIRGTEYNEQFF.

The rearrangement uses TRBV10-3 and TRBJ2-1; 8 nucleotides line up with TRBD2. The length of the CDR3 is 13 residues. The ends lost 11 bases at V and 4 bases at J; junction bases unmatched: 7. Germline V CDR1 and CDR2: ENHRY, SYGVKD. This CDR3 reads CAATSGLYNEQFF. CDR3 in DNA: TGTGCCGCCACTAGCGGTCTTTACAATGAGCAGTTCTTC.

The gene calls are TRBV28 and TRBJ2-5; the match to TRBD1 covers 11 bases. Per the germline V gene, CDR1 is MDHEN and CDR2 is SYDVKM. V shed 1 base and J 5 bases; nucleotides not matched to a gene: 6. This CDR3 spans 16 amino acids. CDR3 residues: CASSLSGQGAGETQYF. The CDR3 DNA sequence: TGTGCCAGCAGTTTATCCGGACAGGGGGCCGGGGAGACCCAGTACTTC.

The chain is built from TRBV27 and TRBJ1-6; TRBD1 matches at 10 bases. CDR1 and CDR2 from the germline V gene are MNHEY and SMNVEV (reference sequence). The CDR3 has 18 residues. After removal of 1 base from V and 8 bases from J, the junction contained 11 bases not matched to a gene. In DNA form, the CDR3 reads TGTGCCAGCAGTTTATATTATGTGGCGGGACAGGGGTATTCACCCCTCCACTTT. It yields the protein CASSLYYVAGQGYSPLHF.

The chain has TRBV7-8 and TRBJ1-2; D not certain. The germline gives CDR1 SGHVS, CDR2 FQNEAQ. V lost 1 base and J lost 2, with 8 bases in between. The CDR3 has 14 amino acids. The chain's CDR3 is CASSLVLRNYGYTF. The CDR3 DNA reads TGTGCCAGCAGCTTAGTGTTACGGAACTATGGCTACACCTTC.

The rearrangement joins TRBV5-1 to TRBJ1-4, with 9 bases identical to TRBD1. Unmatched junction bases numbered 5, after V lost 3 bases and J lost 5 bases. The CDR3 has 15 amino acids. CDR1 is SGHRS, CDR2 YFSETQ, per germline. CDR3 residues: CASSWTGTGNEKLFF. CDR3 bases: TGCGCCAGCAGCTGGACCGGGACAGGGAATGAAAAACTGTTTTTT.

The V gene is TRBV29-1, the J gene TRBJ2-7, with 8 bases fitting TRBD1. The trim removed 6 bases at V and 6 bases at J, leaving 7 bases unmatched. The CDR3 covers 12 residues. Germline V gene sequence: CDR1 SQVTM, CDR2 ANQGSEA. In DNA form, the CDR3 reads TGCAGCGTAGACCAGACAGGGGCCGAGCAGTACTTC. Amino acid sequence: CSVDQTGAEQYF.

The J gene is TRBJ1-5, the V gene TRBV30, with 10 bases identical to TRBD1. The germline gives CDR1 GTSNPN, CDR2 SVGIG (reference sequence). The length of the CDR3 is 13 residues. V shed 5 bases and J 4 bases; nucleotides not matched to a gene: 2. The CDR3 region is CAWRGQGNQPQHF. CDR3 in DNA: TGTGCCTGGCGGGGACAGGGGAATCAGCCCCAGCATTTT.

The rearrangement joins TRBV7-6 to TRBJ1-3, with a possible D match to TRBD1 (6 bases). V was cut by 5 bases and J by 0 bases, with 14 bases left in between. CDR1 is SGHVS and CDR2 is FNYEAQ in the germline V gene. This CDR3 contains 16 residues. The CDR3 region is CASSKDRFSSGNTIYF. The CDR3, as DNA: TGTGCCAGCAGCAAAGACAGGTTCAGCTCTGGAAACACCATATATTTT.

V and J are TRBV6-6 and TRBJ1-5; tentative D call: TRBD1 (5 bases). Looked up from germline, CDR1 is MNHNY and CDR2 is SVGAGI (reference sequence). The CDR3 totals 15 residues. V shed 2 bases and J shed 7 bases, with 15 bases lying between them. DNA of the CDR3: TGTGCCAGCAGTTACGCCGCAGGGAGGGAGCAGCCCCAGCATTTT. It specifies CASSYAAGREQPQHF.

The CDR3 region has the DNA TGTGCCAGCAGCCCCCGTCGGGGGGACAATGAGCAGTTCTTC. This encodes CASSPRRGDNEQFF. The chain recombines TRBV13 with TRBJ2-1; TRBD2 aligns across 7 bases. The CDR3 has 14 residues. J gave up 5 bases and V 5 bases, and 6 bases lay outside the gene matches. Germline V gene lookup returns CDR1 PRHDT and CDR2 FYEKMQ (reference sequence).

V gene TRBV5-4 combines with J gene TRBJ2-7, with 14 bases fitting TRBD2. CDR1 and CDR2 (germline): SGHNT, YYREEE (reference sequence). With 4 bases clipped from V and 2 bases from J, the junction kept 8 bases outside the gene matches. The CDR3 runs to 17 residues. For the CDR3, the DNA is TGTGCCAGCAGCCCTGGACTAGCGGGAGGACCACCCTACGAGCAGTACTTC. Residues: CASSPGLAGGPPYEQYF.

This chain links TRBV27 with TRBJ1-1; 9 bases are shared with TRBD1. This CDR3 is built from 15 residues. CDR1 MNHEY and CDR2 SMNVEV come from the germline V gene (reference sequence). V lost 5 bases to trimming and J lost 1 base; unmatched junction nucleotides: 5. This chain's CDR3 is CASSPIQGANTEAFF. The CDR3 region has the DNA TGTGCCAGCAGTCCAATACAGGGGGCGAACACTGAAGCTTTCTTT.

The rearrangement links TRBV19 to TRBJ1-1, with D unresolved. Germline CDR1 and CDR2: LNHDA and SQIVND (reference sequence). V lost 2 bases and J lost 0, with 16 bases in between. The CDR3 is 17 amino acids. CDR3 loop: CASSITRRLNMNTEAFF. The CDR3 DNA follows: TGTGCCAGTAGTATAACCCGCAGACTGAACATGAACACTGAAGCTTTCTTT.

The gene calls are TRBV7-8 and TRBJ1-1, with D uncertain. There are 15 residues in the CDR3. Germline-derived CDR1 and CDR2 are SGHVS and FQNEAQ. Trimming pared 0 bases from V and 5 bases from J, leaving 13 bases between. The CDR3 region has the DNA TGTGCCAGCAGCTTAGCTCCGGAGCCTGGGACTGAAGCTTTCTTT. This encodes CASSLAPEPGTEAFF.

This CDR3 is CASRSRTGRRGELFF. In DNA form, the CDR3 reads TGTGCCAGCAGATCCCGGACAGGGCGTCGCGGGGAGCTGTTTTTT. The V call is TRBV7-8, the J call TRBJ2-2, with 8 bases fitting TRBD1. With 6 bases clipped from V and 7 bases from J, the junction kept 10 bases outside the gene matches. The CDR3 has 15 residues. Germline CDR1 reads SGHVS; CDR2 reads FQNEAQ.

This rearrangement joins TRBV9 to TRBJ2-5, with a weak D call TRBD2 (6 bases). Germline V gene sequence: CDR1 SGDLS, CDR2 YYNGEE. The V end lost 0 bases, the J end lost 2 bases, and 11 bases lay between the germline ends. The CDR3 runs to 15 residues. The CDR3 protein is CASSVATGEQETQYF. The CDR3 DNA is TGTGCCAGCAGCGTAGCTACGGGGGAACAAGAGACCCAGTACTTC.

V usage is TRBV4-3 and J usage is TRBJ2-1; 8 bases are shared with TRBD2. The CDR3 has 19 residues. Looked up from germline, CDR1 is LGHNA and CDR2 is YSLEER. The trim removed 1 base at V and 5 bases at J, leaving 16 bases unmatched. The CDR3 spells CASSQAPGRDGELDNEQFF. CDR3 in DNA: TGCGCCAGCAGCCAAGCCCCCGGGAGGGACGGAGAGCTGGACAATGAGCAGTTCTTC.

The chain has TRBV2 and TRBJ2-7; 7 bases line up with TRBD2. The CDR3 sequence is 14 residues long. Germline V gene sequence: CDR1 SNHLY, CDR2 FYNNEI. The ends lost 7 bases at V and 2 bases at J; junction bases unmatched: 8. The CDR3 sequence: CASNRRSGTYEQYF. Here the CDR3 DNA reads TGTGCCAGCAACCGACGGAGCGGGACCTACGAGCAGTACTTC.

The chain has TRBV18 and TRBJ2-7, with 9 bases identical to TRBD1. Looked up from germline, CDR1 is KGHSH and CDR2 is LQKENI. The CDR3 is 14 amino acids. The trim removed 2 bases at V and 4 bases at J, leaving 3 bases unmatched. Written as DNA, the CDR3 is TGTGCCAGCTCACCAGGGACAGGGCAATACGAGCAGTACTTC. Protein: CASSPGTGQYEQYF.

The J gene is TRBJ2-2, the V gene TRBV7-3, with unresolved D. CDR1 and CDR2 from the germline V gene are SGHTA and FQGTGA. The ends were cut back, 5 bases at V and 3 bases at J, with 7 bases in the middle. The CDR3 extends over 13 amino acids. The DNA for the CDR3 is TGTGCCAGCAGCCCAGGATACACCGGGGAGCTGTTTTTT. This codes for CASSPGYTGELFF.